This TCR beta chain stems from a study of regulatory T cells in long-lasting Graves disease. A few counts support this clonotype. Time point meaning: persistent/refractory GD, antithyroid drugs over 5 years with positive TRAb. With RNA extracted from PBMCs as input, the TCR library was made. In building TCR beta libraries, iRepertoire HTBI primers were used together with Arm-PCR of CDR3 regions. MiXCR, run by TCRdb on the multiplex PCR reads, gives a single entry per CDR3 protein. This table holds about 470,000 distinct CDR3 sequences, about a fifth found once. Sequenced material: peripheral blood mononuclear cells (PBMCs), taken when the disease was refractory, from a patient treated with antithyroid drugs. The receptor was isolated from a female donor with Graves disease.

CDR3 DNA: TGTGCCTGGGACACACCTCCAGGGGTCCGGGGGACCCAGTACTTC. Amino acid sequence: CAWDTPPGVRGTQYF. This sequence joins TRBV30 and TRBJ2-5; the D gene is possibly TRBD1 (6 bases). The germline gives CDR1 GTSNPN, CDR2 SVGIG (reference sequence). The length of the CDR3 is 15 residues. V lost 5 bases and J 7 bases, leaving 23 bases between the germline ends.